This T cell receptor (beta chain) was sequenced during a study of blood T cells in healthy people across ages. The CDR3 runs to 12 residues. V lost 3 bases and J lost 7, with 9 bases in between. Germline loops: CDR1 DFQATT, CDR2 SNEGSKA (reference sequence). A sample-barcoded 5' primer and a J-beta primer mix were used in a second PCR of roughly 6 to 11 cycles. Via MiXCR, TCRdb re-called the 5' RACE reads, giving one row per CDR3 protein. The sample holds around 500,000 distinct CDR3 sequences, 25% to 35% seen once. The same data also contributed to another study, on T cells of mothers and their children. That paper adds: The authors detected no persistent microchimeric T cell clones.

This sequence was found in a boy under 10 years old in good health. The chain has TRBV20-1 and TRBJ2-2, with D uncertain. The sample was blood. The CDR3 sequence: CSASALYGELFF. CDR3 nucleotide sequence: TGCAGTGCTAGTGCACTGTACGGGGAGCTGTTTTTT.